These 32 T cell receptor beta chains were all obtained from the same sample, sequenced in a study of read filtering for tumor transcriptome and immune sequencing. This library used around 400 ng RNA and molecular barcoded adaptors spanning alpha/delta and beta/gamma chains. TCRdb re-called the reads through MiXCR, storing one row per CDR3 protein. The sample has over 50,000 distinct CDR3 sequences, roughly 19% seen once. The sample comprised a population of CD138-negative cells sorted from bone marrow. These receptors all come from a donor older than 35 with multiple myeloma.

This clonotype was observed a handful of times. With a much larger clone just one base away, this may be a read error. This chain joins TRBV7-2 and TRBJ2-1; the match to TRBD2 covers 10 bases. The germline V gene has CDR1 SGHTA and CDR2 FQGNSA. After removal of 2 bases from V and 8 bases from J, the junction contained 6 bases not matched to a gene. The CDR3 sequence is 15 residues long. CDR3 region: CASSLSGGATDEQFF. The DNA of the CDR3 is TGTGCCAGCAGCTTAAGCGGGGGGGCGACTGATGAGCAGTTCTTC.

This clonotype was found many times. This chain links TRBV21-1 with TRBJ1-1; the D call of TRBD1 is as the table states it, not checked on the DNA. TRBV21-1 is classified as a pseudogene. CDR3 length: 15 residues. The CDR3 spells CASSPPLTLNTEAFF. In nucleotides, the CDR3 is TGTGCCAGCAGCCCCCCTTTGACACTGAACACTGAAGCTTTCTTT.

This clonotype was counted ten times or more. This may be a read error, as it is one base from a much larger clone. The chain uses TRBV7-9 and TRBJ1-1; D uncertain. CDR1 is SEHNR, CDR2 FQNEAQ, per germline (reference sequence). The germline V and J ends were trimmed by 3 bases and 8 bases, with 7 bases remaining between them. The CDR3 covers 11 residues. In DNA, the CDR3 is TGTGCCAGCAGCTTGCAGGACGAAGCTTTCTTT. Translation gives CASSLQDEAFF.

This clonotype has a count of ten or more. CDR3 coding DNA: TGTGCCATCAGTGGGGGGGAGACCCAGTACTTC. Protein product: CAISGGETQYF. The genes are TRBV10-3 and TRBJ2-5; D may match TRBD1 or TRBD2 (5 bases each). Trimming stripped 4 bases from V and 5 bases from J, with 5 bases between. The CDR3 is 11 amino acids. Germline V lookup: CDR1 ENHRY, CDR2 SYGVKD.

Details on this clonotype: Germline is not matched at one junction end, which may reflect a read error. V usage is TRBV9 and J usage is TRBJ2-2; the match to TRBD1 covers 7 bases. Germline V gene lookup returns CDR1 SGDLS and CDR2 YYNGEE. This CDR3 has 15 residues. The CDR3 is CASSVEQGNTRELFF. The CDR3 nucleotides read TGTGCCAGCAGCGTAGAACAGGGGAACACCAGGGAGCTGTTTTTT.

This clonotype was seen many times. The V and J genes are TRBV20-1 and TRBJ2-2, with D perhaps TRBD1 or TRBD2 (5 bases each). This CDR3 region has 16 residues. Germline values: CDR1 DFQATT, CDR2 SNEGSKA (reference sequence). Trimming removed 0 bases at V and 0 bases at J, with 11 bases between. The CDR3 is CSARDSKGPNTGELFF. The CDR3 nucleotides are TGCAGTGCTAGAGATAGTAAGGGACCGAACACCGGGGAGCTGTTTTTT.

Ten or more counts support this clonotype. DNA for the CDR3: TGTGCCAGCAGCAAGGGACTAGCGGTTGCCTCCTACGAGCAGTACTTC. Translation: CASSKGLAVASYEQYF. The rearrangement links TRBV5-4 to TRBJ2-7, with TRBD2 identical over 11 bases. Trimming took 4 bases from V and 0 from J; bases not matched to a gene: 6. The germline CDR1 and CDR2 sequences are SGHNT and YYREEE (reference sequence). This CDR3 spans 16 amino acids. The complete variable domain, with remaining parts taken from reference TRBV5-4 and TRBJ2-7, reads ETGVTQSPTHLIKTRGQQVTLRCSSQSGHNTVSWYQQALGQGPQFIFQYYREEENGRGNFPPRFSGLQFPNYSSELNVNALELDDSALYLCASSKGLAVASYEQYFGPGTRLTVT.

The V and J genes are TRBV3-1 and TRBJ2-1, with D maybe TRBD2 (7 bases). The germline V gene has CDR1 LGHDT and CDR2 YNNKEL (reference sequence). With 10 bases removed from V and 5 bases from J, the gap between germline ends came to 18 bases. The CDR3 is 14 amino acids. CDR3 protein: CATSGLEGDNEQFF. In DNA, the CDR3 is TGTGCCACGTCAGGACTAGAGGGGGACAATGAGCAGTTCTTC.

At least ten counts were recorded for this clonotype. The V gene is TRBV29-1, the J gene TRBJ2-3, with D unclear. There are 11 residues in the CDR3. Germline V gene lookup returns CDR1 SQVTM and CDR2 ANQGSEA. Trimming left V 1 base short and J 6 bases short, with 5 bases between. CDR3 sequence: CSVEAPDTQYF. The CDR3 DNA is TGCAGCGTTGAAGCCCCGGATACGCAGTATTTT.

The rearrangement joins TRBV5-1 to TRBJ1-1; no clear D gene. The CDR3 length is 12 residues. V dropped 7 bases and J dropped 7 bases, with 14 bases sitting between them. Germline V CDR1 and CDR2: SGHRS, YFSETQ. The DNA of the CDR3 is TGCGCCAGCCTTGATACGAACGATGAAGCTTTCTTT. As protein: CASLDTNDEAFF.

V and J are TRBV28 and TRBJ1-1, with 9 bases fitting TRBD1. Trimming at V came to 11 bases and at J to 6 bases, leaving 10 bases not matched to a gene. This CDR3 is 13 amino acids long. Germline V gene lookup returns CDR1 MDHEN and CDR2 SYDVKM. For the CDR3, the DNA is TGTGCCGTTACAGGGGGCCCCCCCCCTGAAGCTTTCTTT. Its protein is CAVTGGPPPEAFF.

This clonotype was observed many times. This chain joins TRBV2 and TRBJ1-5, with a weak D call TRBD1 (5 bases). This CDR3 comprises 14 residues. V gave up 3 bases and J gave up 5 bases, with 11 bases separating them. Germline CDR1 and CDR2: SNHLY and FYNNEI. CDR3 residues: CASSEEGQHQPQHF. CDR3 bases: TGTGCCAGCAGTGAGGAGGGGCAGCATCAGCCCCAGCATTTT.

This clonotype was observed many times. The chain recombines TRBV3-1 with TRBJ2-7; 11 bases match TRBD2. Germline lookup yields CDR1 LGHDT and CDR2 YNNKEL (reference sequence). Trimming cost V 4 bases and J 3 bases; bases outside gene matches: 5. This CDR3 is built from 15 residues. CDR3 amino acids: CASSPTSGRIYEQYF. Written as DNA, the CDR3 is TGTGCCAGCAGCCCAACTAGCGGGAGAATCTACGAGCAGTACTTC.

This clonotype has ten or more counts. DNA of the CDR3: TGTGCCAGCGCTTGGGGTGATGGAAACACCATATATTTT. Encoded protein: CASAWGDGNTIYF. This chain uses TRBV14 with TRBJ1-3; D remains ambiguous. The CDR3 runs to 13 residues. Germline CDR1 and CDR2: SGHDN and FVKESK. V lost 8 bases and J lost 3, with 11 bases in between. The variable domain in full, with the rest retrieved from reference TRBV14 and TRBJ1-3, is EAGVTQFPSHSVIEKGQTVTLRCDPISGHDNLYWYRRVMGKEIKFLLHFVKESKQDESGMPNNRFLAERTGGTYSTLKVQPAELEDSGVYFCASAWGDGNTIYFGEGSWLTVV.

This clonotype was found many times. The chain is built from TRBV12-3 or TRBV12-4 and TRBJ1-6; D is undetermined. The ends were cut back, 6 bases at V and 6 bases at J, with 6 bases in the middle. The CDR3 is made up of 12 amino acids. Written as DNA, the CDR3 is TGTGCCAGCAGGGGAGTTAATTCACCCCTCCACTTT. It translates to CASRGVNSPLHF.

This clonotype was seen repeatedly, ten times or more. This rearrangement joins TRBV20-1 to TRBJ1-6; no clear D gene. The CDR3 has 17 amino acids. Germline V lookup: CDR1 DFQATT, CDR2 SNEGSKA (reference sequence). Trimming shortened V by 0 bases and J by 4 bases, and 16 bases separated the two germline ends. Written as DNA, the CDR3 is TGCAGTGCTAGAGAATCCGTAGGAGGTTATTATAATTCACCCCTCCACTTT. Its protein is CSARESVGGYYNSPLHF.

At least ten counts were recorded for this clonotype. J is TRBJ2-5 and V is TRBV6-5; D perhaps matches TRBD1 (5 bases). The CDR3 contains 14 residues. V lost 5 bases to trimming and J lost 1 base, with 11 bases between them. The germline V gene has CDR1 MNHEY and CDR2 SVGAGI. The CDR3: CASSRATAQETQYF. The CDR3 DNA sequence: TGTGCCAGCAGTCGAGCGACAGCCCAAGAGACCCAGTACTTC.

This clonotype was seen at least ten times. The germline gene is not matched at one end of the junction; a read error may be the cause. The chain recombines TRBV20-1 with TRBJ2-5; the match to TRBD1 covers 8 bases. Germline CDR1 and CDR2: DFQATT and SNEGSKA (reference sequence). CDR3 size: 13 residues. CDR3 DNA: TGCAGTGCAAGAGGACAGGGAAGGGAGACCCAGTACTTC. This translates into CSARGQGRETQYF.

Points on this clonotype: This may be a read error, as it is one base from a much larger clone. V is TRBV4-2 and J is TRBJ2-7; D is possibly TRBD1 or TRBD2 (5 bases each). The CDR3 covers 14 residues. In germline, CDR1 is LGHNA, CDR2 YNFKEQ. CDR3 sequence reads: CASSPAGTPYEQCF. The CDR3 DNA is TGTGCCAGCAGCCCGGCCGGGACCCCCTACGAGCAGTGCTTC.

This clonotype was observed many times. The chain carries TRBV29-1 and TRBJ2-5; a possible D gene is TRBD1 (5 bases). Trimming pared 7 bases from V and 7 bases from J, leaving 13 bases between. The CDR3 contains 11 residues. Germline values: CDR1 SQVTM, CDR2 ANQGSEA. CDR3 sequence: CSAGVGVTQYF. The CDR3 region has the DNA TGCAGCGCCGGCGTAGGGGTGACCCAGTACTTC.

This clonotype was counted between two and nine times. The chain uses TRBV28 and TRBJ2-1; 11 nucleotides agree with TRBD2. CDR3 size: 16 residues. J gave up 0 bases and V 8 bases, and 6 bases lay outside the gene matches. Germline V CDR1 and CDR2: MDHEN, SYDVKM. CDR3 DNA sequence: TGTGCCAGCTGGGGACTAGCGGAAAGCTCCTACAATGAGCAGTTCTTC. Translation gives CASWGLAESSYNEQFF.

This clonotype came up once. CDR3 region: CASSPPSSGQETQYF. The CDR3 region has the DNA TGTGCCAGCTCACCACCTTCTAGCGGGCAAGAGACCCAGTACTTC. The rearrangement links TRBV18 to TRBJ2-5; the match to TRBD2 covers 8 bases. V lost 0 bases and J lost 2; bases outside the gene matches: 2. Germline V gene lookup returns CDR1 KGHSH and CDR2 LQKENI. The CDR3 runs to 15 residues.

This clonotype showed up many times. CDR3 in amino acids: CASSYPEETQYF. In DNA, the CDR3 is TGTGCCAGCAGCTATCCGGAGGAGACCCAGTACTTC. This rearrangement joins TRBV7-9 to TRBJ2-5; D is undetermined. Germline V gives CDR1 SEHNR, CDR2 FQNEAQ (reference sequence). CDR3 length: 12 amino acids. Trimming removed 4 bases from V and 5 bases from J, with 8 bases in between.

The sample holds many counts of this clonotype. The CDR3 DNA reads TGTGCCAGCACCCATTGGGTTGGGGGGCGCTACGAGCAGTACTTC. It yields the protein CASTHWVGGRYEQYF. The rearrangement joins TRBV6-5 to TRBJ2-7; either TRBD1 or TRBD2 may fit D (6 bases each). The germline V and J ends were trimmed by 7 bases and 3 bases, with 19 bases remaining between them. The CDR3 loop spans 15 amino acids. In germline, CDR1 is MNHEY, CDR2 SVGAGI.

This clonotype was counted between two and nine times. Germline is not matched at one junction end, which may reflect a read error. The genes are TRBV28 and TRBJ2-2; D possibly corresponds to TRBD2 (6 bases). The CDR3 is 15 amino acids. The germline V gene has CDR1 MDHEN and CDR2 SYDVKM. The CDR3 here is CTSSYGRGDTGELFF. CDR3 sequence (DNA): TGTACCAGCAGCTATGGGCGGGGAGACACCGGGGAGCTGTTTTTT.

This clonotype was seen repeatedly, ten times or more. This sequence joins TRBV5-6 and TRBJ1-5, with 10 bases matching TRBD1. The V segment lost 2 bases and the J segment 6 bases; nucleotides outside the gene matches: 8. This CDR3 contains 16 residues. Per the germline V gene, CDR1 is SGHDT and CDR2 is YYEEEE. CDR3 region: CASSFRGTGDTQPQHF. The CDR3 nucleotides read TGTGCCAGCAGCTTTAGGGGGACAGGGGATACTCAGCCCCAGCATTTT. Using reference TRBV5-6 and TRBJ1-5 for the parts outside the CDR3, the full variable domain is DAGVTQSPTHLIKTRGQQVTLRCSPKSGHDTVSWYQQALGQGPQFIFQYYEEEERQRGNFPDRFSGHQFPNYSSELNVNALLLGDSALYLCASSFRGTGDTQPQHFGDGTRLSIL.

This clonotype was seen repeatedly, ten times or more. The rearrangement joins TRBV11-3 to TRBJ2-2; D remains ambiguous. The CDR3 spans 13 residues. The V gene's germline CDR1 is SGHNT and CDR2 YENEEA. Deletions cut 5 bases from V and 1 base from J, with 5 bases between. The CDR3 sequence: CASSTQNTGELFF. The CDR3, as DNA: TGTGCCAGCAGCACCCAGAACACCGGGGAGCTGTTTTTT.

This clonotype appeared many times. The chain links TRBV11-3 to TRBJ2-1; 7 nucleotides match TRBD2. The V and J ends lost 1 base and 3 bases, in that order; junction bases with no gene match: 3. CDR1 is SGHNT and CDR2 is YENEEA in the germline V gene. The CDR3 covers 15 residues. The CDR3 sequence: CASSLGASGYNEQFF. CDR3 nucleotides: TGTGCCAGCAGCTTAGGGGCTAGCGGCTACAATGAGCAGTTCTTC.

This clonotype was recorded at least ten times. The chain joins TRBV11-2 to TRBJ2-7; 10 bases are a match to TRBD2. The CDR3 runs to 16 residues. Trimming removed 4 bases from V and 3 bases from J; junction bases left unmatched: 9. Germline CDR1 is SGHAT and CDR2 is FQNNGV. The CDR3 protein is CASSSTGASGSYEQYF. CDR3 coding DNA: TGTGCCAGCAGCTCGACAGGGGCTAGCGGGAGCTACGAGCAGTACTTC.

This clonotype has more than one count but fewer than ten. The chain has TRBV24-1 and TRBJ1-5; D uncertain. The CDR3 runs 14 residues. CDR1 is KGHDR, CDR2 SFDVKD, per germline. The V end lost 4 bases, the J end lost 1 base, and 7 bases lay between the germline ends. The CDR3 DNA follows: TGTGCCACCAGTGAGGCCGGGAGCAATCAGCCCCAGCATTTT. This codes for CATSEAGSNQPQHF.

The sample holds many counts of this clonotype. The rearrangement uses TRBV29-1 and TRBJ2-2; D uncertain. This CDR3 is built from 12 residues. The V end lost 3 bases, the J end lost 6 bases, and 8 bases lay between the germline ends. Germline V gene lookup returns CDR1 SQVTM and CDR2 ANQGSEA. This CDR3 is CSVEGKAGELFF. The CDR3 DNA is TGCAGCGTTGAGGGGAAGGCCGGGGAGCTGTTTTTT.

This clonotype was detected ten times or more. J is TRBJ2-5 and V is TRBV20-1, with TRBD1 as a possible D gene (6 bases). CDR3 length: 15 amino acids. CDR1 is DFQATT, CDR2 SNEGSKA, per germline (reference sequence). Trimming left V 2 bases short and J 2 bases short, with 15 bases between. This CDR3 is CSARKGDRIQETQYF. Written as DNA, the CDR3 is TGCAGTGCTAGAAAAGGTGACAGGATACAAGAGACCCAGTACTTC.